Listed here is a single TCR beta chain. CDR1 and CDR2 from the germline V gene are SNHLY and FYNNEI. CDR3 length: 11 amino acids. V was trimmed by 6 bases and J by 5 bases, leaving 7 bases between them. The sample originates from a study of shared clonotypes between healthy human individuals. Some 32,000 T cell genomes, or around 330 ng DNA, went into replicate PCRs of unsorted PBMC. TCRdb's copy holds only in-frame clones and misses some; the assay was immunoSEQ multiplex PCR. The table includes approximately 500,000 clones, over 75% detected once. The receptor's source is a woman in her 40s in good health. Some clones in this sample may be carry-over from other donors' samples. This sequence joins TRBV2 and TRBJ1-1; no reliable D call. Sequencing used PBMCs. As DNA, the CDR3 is TGTGCCAGCAGAGAGCTTACTGAAGCTTTCTTT. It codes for CASRELTEAFF.